The source of this T cell receptor beta chain is a study of shared clonotypes between healthy human individuals. In the study overall: The plates for each donor numbered three CD4 naive, three CD4 memory, two CD8 naive and one CD8 memory.

The material for each subset, its genomic DNA, was split evenly across several immunoSEQ plates. Profiling relied on immunoSEQ multiplex PCR, and the TCRdb table lists in-frame clones only, not all of them. The data show about 1.5 million clones, 95% to 99% seen once. Study-level results: The sharing of 4.5% to 5% of naive CD4 clonotypes was seen across a handful of donors.

Turning to this clone: Its specificity is unknown. This sample also contains other DNA sequences that code for the same CDR3.

The CDR3 has 15 residues. Germline CDR1 SGDLS, CDR2 YYNGEE. V gave up 0 bases and J gave up 1 base, with 9 bases separating them. The TCR sequence derives from a young man in good health. The rearrangement uses TRBV9 and TRBJ2-3, with unresolved D. The sample taken for sequencing was naive CD4+ T cells sorted from blood. Subset meaning: CD45RA+ positively selected. This CDR3 is CASSVVGWGTDTQYF. The CDR3, as DNA: TGTGCCAGCAGCGTAGTTGGGTGGGGCACAGATACGCAGTATTTT.